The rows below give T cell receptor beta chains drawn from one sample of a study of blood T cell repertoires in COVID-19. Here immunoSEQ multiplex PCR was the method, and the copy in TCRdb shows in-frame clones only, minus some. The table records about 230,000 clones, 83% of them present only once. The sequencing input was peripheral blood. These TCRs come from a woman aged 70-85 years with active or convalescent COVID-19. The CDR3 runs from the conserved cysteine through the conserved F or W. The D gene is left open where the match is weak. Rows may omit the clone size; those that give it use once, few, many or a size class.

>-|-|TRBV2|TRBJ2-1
TGTGCCAGCACGAGGGGGAGTGGTTACAATGAGCAGTTCTTC
CASTRGSGYNEQFF
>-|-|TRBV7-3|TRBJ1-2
TGTGCCAGCAGCTTAATTGCAGGGGAGAGTGGCTACACCTTC
CASSLIAGESGYTF
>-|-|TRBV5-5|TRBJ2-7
TGTGCCAGCAGCCCAAGGGGGTCCTACGAGCAGTACTTC
CASSPRGSYEQYF
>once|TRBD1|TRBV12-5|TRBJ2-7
TGTGCTAGTGGTTGGGGACAGGGATCAGGCGAGCAGTACTTC
CASGWGQGSGEQYF
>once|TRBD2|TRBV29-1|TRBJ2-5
TGCAGCGTTGGGTCTTCCGGGGGGGGTCAGACCCAGTACTTC
CSVGSSGGGQTQYF
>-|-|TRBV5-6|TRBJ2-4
TGTGCCAGCAGCTTGGAACTGCGGATGGGCAAAAACATTCAGTACTTC
CASSLELRMGKNIQYF
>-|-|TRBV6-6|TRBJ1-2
TGTGCCAGCAGTTACTACCCCAGGGGCGATAACTATGGCTACACCTTC
CASSYYPRGDNYGYTF
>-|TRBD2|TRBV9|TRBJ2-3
TGTGCCAGCAGCGTAGGTCTTAGCGGGAGTTCAGATACGCAGTATTTT
CASSVGLSGSSDTQYF
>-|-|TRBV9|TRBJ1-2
TGTGCCAGCAGCGAGGGGGACAATCTGGGGTATGGCTACACCTTC
CASSEGDNLGYGYTF
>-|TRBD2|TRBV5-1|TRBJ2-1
TGCGCCAGCAGCGTAACTAGCGGGGGGGCAGGTGAGCAGTTCTTC
CASSVTSGGAGEQFF
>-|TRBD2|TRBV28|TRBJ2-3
TGTGCCAGCATGCGGTGGAGCGGGAGTAGCCCAGATACGCAGTATTTT
CASMRWSGSSPDTQYF
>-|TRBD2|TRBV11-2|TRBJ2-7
TGTGCCAGCAGCTTAAGACTAGCGGGGAACTACGAGCAGTACTTC
CASSLRLAGNYEQYF
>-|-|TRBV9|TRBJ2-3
TGTGCCAGCAGCGAAGGAATGGGGGGGGGCATCCATACGCAGTATTTT
CASSEGMGGGIHTQYF
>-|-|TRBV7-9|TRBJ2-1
TGTGCCAGCAGCTTAATTGGGGGAGGGGGTAACAATGAGCAGTTCTTC
CASSLIGGGGNNEQFF
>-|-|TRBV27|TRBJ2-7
TGTGCCAGCAGGCTCCTCAGTCTAGGATACGAGCAGTACTTC
CASRLLSLGYEQYF
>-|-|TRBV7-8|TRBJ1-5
TGTGCCAGCAGCTTAGGGTGGGGAGGGAGCAATCAGCCCCAGCATTTT
CASSLGWGGSNQPQHF
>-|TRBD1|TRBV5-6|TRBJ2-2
TGTGCCACTTCAACCGCAGGGGGCAGCACCGGGGAGCTGTTTTTT
CATSTAGGSTGELFF
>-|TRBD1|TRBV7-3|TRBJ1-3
TGTGCCAGCAGCCCGACAGGGGGCGGTGGAAACACCATATATTTT
CASSPTGGGGNTIYF
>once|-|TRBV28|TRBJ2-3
TGTGCCAGCAGTTGGTTCGGGGTTAGCACAGATACGCAGTATTTT
CASSWFGVSTDTQYF
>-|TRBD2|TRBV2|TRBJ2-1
TGTGCCAGCAGTGCGGCTAGCGGGGGGGCGGATGAGCAGTTCTTC
CASSAASGGADEQFF